The 5 T cell receptor beta chains in this list originate from one sample, sequenced in a study of metastatic and nonmetastatic thyroid tumors. TCRdb recomputed clones from the PCR reads via MiXCR. The sample holds tens of thousands of clones, roughly an eighth seen once. No patient had received any treatment before thyroid surgery. The specimen sequenced was tumor tissue. These receptors originate from a female donor with papillary thyroid cancer or a benign thyroid nodule (not recorded which). Some clones in this sample may be carry-over from other donors' samples.

This clone occurred many times. A much larger clone differs by one base, so this may be a read error. The same CDR3 arises from other DNA sequences in this sample as well. The rearrangement joins TRBV5-1 to TRBJ2-7; 9 bases are shared with TRBD1. The germline V gene encodes CDR1 SGHRS and CDR2 YFSETQ. Trimming cost V 5 bases and J 5 bases; bases outside gene matches: 8. The CDR3 loop spans 14 amino acids. Here the CDR3 reads CASSVTGGSDEQYF. Written as DNA, the CDR3 is TGCGCCAGCAGTGTGACAGGGGGTTCCGACGAGCAGTACTTC.

This clone has at least ten counts. This chain uses TRBV4-2 with TRBJ1-1, with TRBD1 matching 10 bases. Trimming at V came to 3 bases and at J to 3 bases, leaving 7 bases not matched to a gene. Germline V CDR1 and CDR2: LGHNA, YNFKEQ. The CDR3 covers 16 residues. CDR3 bases: TGTGCCAGCAGCCATGACAGGGGGCGCCGTGACACTGAAGCTTTCTTT. This translates into CASSHDRGRRDTEAFF.

As concerns this clone: A much larger clone lies one base from this, so it may be a read error. The V call is TRBV2, the J call TRBJ2-7; D possibly uses TRBD1 or TRBD2 (6 bases each). Trimming left V 6 bases short and J 5 bases short, with 17 bases between. Germline assignment: CDR1 SNHLY and CDR2 FYNNEI. The CDR3 is 14 amino acids. The CDR3 region is CASRGGRTDDEQYF. The CDR3 nucleotides are TGTGCCAGCAGGGGGGGCCGGACGGACGACGAGCAGTACTTC.

This clone was observed at least ten times. The rearrangement uses TRBV6-4 and TRBJ1-1; D might be TRBD1 (5 bases). This CDR3 has 14 residues. CDR1 and CDR2 from the germline V gene are MRHNA and SNTAGT. V lost 2 bases, J lost 7 bases, and 14 bases lay in between. CDR3 protein: CASSDAPFQGEAFF. CDR3 in DNA: TGTGCCAGCAGTGACGCCCCCTTCCAGGGTGAAGCTTTCTTT.

This clone was picked up many times. The V call is TRBV6-5, the J call TRBJ1-2, with TRBD1 matching 7 bases. V shed 2 bases and J 5 bases; nucleotides not matched to a gene: 2. This CDR3 comprises 13 residues. Germline V gene lookup returns CDR1 MNHEY and CDR2 SVGAGI. CDR3: CASSYGTDYGYTF. The CDR3 DNA reads as TGTGCCAGCAGTTACGGGACAGATTATGGCTACACCTTC.